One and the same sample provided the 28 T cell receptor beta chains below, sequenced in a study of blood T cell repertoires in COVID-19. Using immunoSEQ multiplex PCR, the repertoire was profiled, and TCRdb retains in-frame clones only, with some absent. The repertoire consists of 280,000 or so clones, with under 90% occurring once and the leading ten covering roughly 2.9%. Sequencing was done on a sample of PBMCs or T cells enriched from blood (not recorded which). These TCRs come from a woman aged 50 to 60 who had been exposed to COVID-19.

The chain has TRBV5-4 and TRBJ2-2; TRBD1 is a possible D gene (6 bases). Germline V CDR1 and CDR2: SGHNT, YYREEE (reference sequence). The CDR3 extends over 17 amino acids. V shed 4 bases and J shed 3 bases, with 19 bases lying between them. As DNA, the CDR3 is TGTGCCAGCAGCCCGGATCGGACAGAGAAATACACCGGGGAGCTGTTTTTT. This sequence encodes CASSPDRTEKYTGELFF.

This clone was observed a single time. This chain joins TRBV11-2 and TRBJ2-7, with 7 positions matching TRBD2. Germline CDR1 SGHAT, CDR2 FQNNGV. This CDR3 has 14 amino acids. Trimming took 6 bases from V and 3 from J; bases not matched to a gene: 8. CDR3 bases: TGTGCCAGCAGACTCCGGGACTACCTCTACGAGCAGTACTTC. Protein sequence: CASRLRDYLYEQYF.

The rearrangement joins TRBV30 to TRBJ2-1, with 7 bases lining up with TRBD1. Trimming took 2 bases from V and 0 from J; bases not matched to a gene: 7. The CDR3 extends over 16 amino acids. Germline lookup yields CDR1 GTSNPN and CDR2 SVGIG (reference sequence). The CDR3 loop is CAWSRGQPSSYNEQFF. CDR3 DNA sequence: TGTGCCTGGAGTCGGGGACAGCCGAGCTCCTACAATGAGCAGTTCTTC.

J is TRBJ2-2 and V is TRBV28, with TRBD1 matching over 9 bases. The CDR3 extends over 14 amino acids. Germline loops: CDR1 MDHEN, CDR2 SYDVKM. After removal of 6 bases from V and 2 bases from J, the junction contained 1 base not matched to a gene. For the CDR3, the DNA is TGTGCCAGCAGGGGACAGGGAAACACCGGGGAGCTGTTTTTT. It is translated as CASRGQGNTGELFF.

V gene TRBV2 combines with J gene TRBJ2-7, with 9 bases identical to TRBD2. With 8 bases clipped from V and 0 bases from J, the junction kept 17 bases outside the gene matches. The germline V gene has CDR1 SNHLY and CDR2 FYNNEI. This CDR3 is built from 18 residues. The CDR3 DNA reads TGTGCCAGCGATGGGAGACTAGCGGCGAATACGAGCTCCTACGAGCAGTACTTC. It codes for CASDGRLAANTSSYEQYF.

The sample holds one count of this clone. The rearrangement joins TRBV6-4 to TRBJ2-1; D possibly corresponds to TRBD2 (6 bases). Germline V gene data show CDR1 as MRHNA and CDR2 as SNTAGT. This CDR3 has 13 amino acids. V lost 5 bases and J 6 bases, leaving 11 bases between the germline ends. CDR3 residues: CASSPNGGNEQFF. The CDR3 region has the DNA TGTGCCAGCAGTCCGAACGGGGGCAATGAGCAGTTCTTC.

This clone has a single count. CDR3 residues: CASSFQGGRTGELFF. Here the CDR3 DNA reads TGCGCCAGCAGCTTCCAGGGAGGCCGCACCGGGGAGCTGTTTTTT. The genes are TRBV5-1 and TRBJ2-2; possible D gene TRBD2, 6 bases. This CDR3 comprises 15 residues. The ends were cut back, 2 bases at V and 4 bases at J, with 12 bases in the middle. From germline, CDR1 is SGHRS and CDR2 YFSETQ.

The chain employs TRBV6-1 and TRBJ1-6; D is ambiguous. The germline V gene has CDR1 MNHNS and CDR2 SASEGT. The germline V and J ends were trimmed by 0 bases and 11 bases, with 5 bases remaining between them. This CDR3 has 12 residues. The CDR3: CASSEAVPPLHF. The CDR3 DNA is TGTGCCAGCAGTGAAGCCGTCCCACCCCTCCACTTT.

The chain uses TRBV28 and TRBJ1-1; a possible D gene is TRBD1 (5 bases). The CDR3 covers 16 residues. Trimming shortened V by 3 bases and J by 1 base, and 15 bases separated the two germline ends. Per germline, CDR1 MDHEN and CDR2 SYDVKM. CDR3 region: CASSFSRQSPNTEAFF. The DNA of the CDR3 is TGTGCCAGCAGTTTCTCGAGACAGAGCCCGAACACTGAAGCTTTCTTT.

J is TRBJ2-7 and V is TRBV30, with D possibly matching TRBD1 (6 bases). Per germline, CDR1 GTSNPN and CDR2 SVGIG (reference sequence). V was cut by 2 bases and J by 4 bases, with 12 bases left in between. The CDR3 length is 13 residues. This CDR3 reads CAWSPGQPYEQYF. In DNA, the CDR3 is TGTGCCTGGAGTCCCGGACAGCCTTACGAGCAGTACTTC. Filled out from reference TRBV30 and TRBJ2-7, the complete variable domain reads SQTIHQWPATLVQPVGSPLSLECTVEGTSNPNLYWYRQAAGRGLQLLFYSVGIGQISSEVPQNLSASRPQDRQFILSSKKLLLSDSGFYLCAWSPGQPYEQYFGPGTRLTVT.

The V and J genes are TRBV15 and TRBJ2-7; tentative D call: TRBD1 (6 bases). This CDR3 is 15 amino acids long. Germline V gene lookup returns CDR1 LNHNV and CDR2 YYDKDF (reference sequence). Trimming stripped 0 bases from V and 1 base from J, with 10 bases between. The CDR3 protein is CATSREQGLSYEQYF. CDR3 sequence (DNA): TGTGCCACCAGCAGAGAACAGGGCCTGTCCTACGAGCAGTACTTC.

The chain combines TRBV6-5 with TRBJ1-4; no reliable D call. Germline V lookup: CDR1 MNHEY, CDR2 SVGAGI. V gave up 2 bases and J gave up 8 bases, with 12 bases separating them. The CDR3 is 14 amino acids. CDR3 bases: TGTGCCAGCAGTTACCGGAACAGAAAGGAAAAACTGTTTTTT. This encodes CASSYRNRKEKLFF.

The CDR3 sequence: CASSVDRVGSPLHF. For the CDR3, the DNA is TGTGCCAGCAGCGTAGACAGGGTGGGTTCACCCCTCCACTTT. The rearrangement links TRBV9 to TRBJ1-6; D might be TRBD1 (6 bases). This CDR3 has 14 residues. Germline assignment: CDR1 SGDLS and CDR2 YYNGEE. Between the trimmed V and J ends, which lost 0 bases and 9 bases, there was a span of 10 bases. Variable domain in full (rest from reference TRBV9 and TRBJ1-6): DSGVTQTPKHLITATGQRVTLRCSPRSGDLSVYWYQQSLDQGLQFLIQYYNGEERAKGNILERFSAQQFPDLHSELNLSSLELGDSALYFCASSVDRVGSPLHFGNGTRLTVT.

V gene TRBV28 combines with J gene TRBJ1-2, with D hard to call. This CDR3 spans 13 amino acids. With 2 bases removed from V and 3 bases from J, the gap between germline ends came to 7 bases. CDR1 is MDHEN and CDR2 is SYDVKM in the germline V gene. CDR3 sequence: CASSLLRDYGYTF. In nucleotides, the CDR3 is TGTGCCAGCAGTTTACTGAGGGACTATGGCTACACCTTC.

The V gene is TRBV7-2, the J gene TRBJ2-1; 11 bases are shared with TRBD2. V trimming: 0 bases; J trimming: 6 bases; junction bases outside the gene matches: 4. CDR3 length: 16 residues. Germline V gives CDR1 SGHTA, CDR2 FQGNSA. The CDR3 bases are TGTGCCAGCAGCTTAGCACCTAGCGGGGGGACCAATGAGCAGTTCTTC. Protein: CASSLAPSGGTNEQFF.

The CDR3 protein is CASSPGSLIDGYTF. The CDR3 coding sequence is TGTGCCAGCAGCCCGGGGAGTTTGATAGATGGCTACACCTTC. The V gene is TRBV27, the J gene TRBJ1-2; no clear D. In germline, CDR1 is MNHEY, CDR2 SMNVEV (reference sequence). This CDR3 contains 14 residues. Trimming took 6 bases from V and 6 from J, leaving 17 bases between them.

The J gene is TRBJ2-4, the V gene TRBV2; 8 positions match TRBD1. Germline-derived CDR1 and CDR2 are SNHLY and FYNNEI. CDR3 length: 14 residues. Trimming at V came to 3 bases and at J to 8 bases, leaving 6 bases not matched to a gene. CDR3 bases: TGTGCCAGCAGTGACCGGGACAGGAACGACATTCAGTACTTC. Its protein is CASSDRDRNDIQYF. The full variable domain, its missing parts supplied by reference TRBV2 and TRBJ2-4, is EPEVTQTPSHQVTQMGQEVILRCVPISNHLYFYWYRQILGQKVEFLVSFYNNEISEKSEIFDDQFSVERPDGSNFTLKIRSTKLEDSAMYFCASSDRDRNDIQYFGAGTRLSVL.

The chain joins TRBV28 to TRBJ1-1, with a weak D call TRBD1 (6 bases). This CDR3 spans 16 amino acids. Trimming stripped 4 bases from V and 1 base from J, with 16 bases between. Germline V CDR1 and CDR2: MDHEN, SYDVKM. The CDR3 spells CASSSPGGRQNTEAFF. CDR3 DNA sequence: TGTGCCAGCAGTTCCCCCGGGGGGCGGCAGAACACTGAAGCTTTCTTT.

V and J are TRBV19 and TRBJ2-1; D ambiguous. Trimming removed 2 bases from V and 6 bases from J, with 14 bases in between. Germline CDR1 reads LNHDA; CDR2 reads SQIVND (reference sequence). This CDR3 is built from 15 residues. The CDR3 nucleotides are TGTGCCAGTAGTATACGAGTCCCCCCCGGCAATGAGCAGTTCTTC. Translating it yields CASSIRVPPGNEQFF. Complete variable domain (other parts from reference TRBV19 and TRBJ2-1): DGGITQSPKYLFRKEGQNVTLSCEQNLNHDAMYWYRQDPGQGLRLIYYSQIVNDFQKGDIAEGYSVSREKKESFPLTVTSAQKNPTAFYLCASSIRVPPGNEQFFGPGTRLTVL.

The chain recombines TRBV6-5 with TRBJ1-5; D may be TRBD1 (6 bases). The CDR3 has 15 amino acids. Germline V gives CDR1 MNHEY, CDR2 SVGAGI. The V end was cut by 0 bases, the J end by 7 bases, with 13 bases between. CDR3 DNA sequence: TGTGCCAGCAGTTACTCGCACAGGGTCATGCAGCCCCAGCATTTT. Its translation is CASSYSHRVMQPQHF.

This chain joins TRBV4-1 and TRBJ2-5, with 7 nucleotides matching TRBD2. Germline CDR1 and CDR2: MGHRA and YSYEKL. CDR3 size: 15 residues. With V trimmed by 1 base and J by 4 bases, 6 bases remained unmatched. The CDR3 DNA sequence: TGCGCCAGCAGCCAAGCCGGACTAGAGGGAGAGACCCAGTACTTC. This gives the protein CASSQAGLEGETQYF.

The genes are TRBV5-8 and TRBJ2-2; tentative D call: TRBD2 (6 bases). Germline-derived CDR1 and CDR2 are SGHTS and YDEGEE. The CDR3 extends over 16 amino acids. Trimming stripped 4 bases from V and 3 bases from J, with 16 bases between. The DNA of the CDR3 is TGTGCCAGCAGCGATATTCCGGGACTGTACACCGGGGAGCTGTTTTTT. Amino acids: CASSDIPGLYTGELFF.

DNA of the CDR3: TGTGCCAGCAGCTTTAGGGGGGGAACCGGGGAGCTGTTTTTT. Translation: CASSFRGGTGELFF. The J gene is TRBJ2-2, the V gene TRBV5-4, with a tentative D call TRBD2 (7 bases). The CDR3 consists of 14 residues. CDR1 is SGHNT, CDR2 YYREEE, per germline (reference sequence). Trimming removed 2 bases at V and 5 bases at J, with 10 bases between.

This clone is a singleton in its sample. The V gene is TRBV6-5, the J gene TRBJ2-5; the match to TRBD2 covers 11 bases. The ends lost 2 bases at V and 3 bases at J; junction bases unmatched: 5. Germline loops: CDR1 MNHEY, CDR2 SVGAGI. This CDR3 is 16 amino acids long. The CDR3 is CASSYLAGGPKETQYF. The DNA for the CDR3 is TGTGCCAGCAGTTACCTAGCGGGGGGTCCAAAAGAGACCCAGTACTTC.

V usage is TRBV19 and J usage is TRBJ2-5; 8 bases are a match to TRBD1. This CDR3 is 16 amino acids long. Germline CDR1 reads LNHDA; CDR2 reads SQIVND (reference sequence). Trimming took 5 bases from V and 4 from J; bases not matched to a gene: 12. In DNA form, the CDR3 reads TGTGCCAGTAGTCCATGGACAGGGTCCGTCCGAGAGACCCAGTACTTC. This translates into CASSPWTGSVRETQYF.

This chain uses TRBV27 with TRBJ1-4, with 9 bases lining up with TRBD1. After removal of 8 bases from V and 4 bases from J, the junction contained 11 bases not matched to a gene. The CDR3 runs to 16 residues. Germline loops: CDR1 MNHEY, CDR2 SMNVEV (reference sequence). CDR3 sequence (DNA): TGTGCCAGCCACCCTAGGACAGGGGTGAATAATGAAAAACTGTTTTTT. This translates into CASHPRTGVNNEKLFF.

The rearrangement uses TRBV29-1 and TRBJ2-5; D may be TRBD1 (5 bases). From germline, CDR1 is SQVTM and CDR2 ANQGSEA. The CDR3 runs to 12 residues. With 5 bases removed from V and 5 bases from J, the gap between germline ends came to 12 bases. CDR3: CSVSQGGETQYF. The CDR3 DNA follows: TGCAGCGTTAGCCAGGGTGGGGAGACCCAGTACTTC.

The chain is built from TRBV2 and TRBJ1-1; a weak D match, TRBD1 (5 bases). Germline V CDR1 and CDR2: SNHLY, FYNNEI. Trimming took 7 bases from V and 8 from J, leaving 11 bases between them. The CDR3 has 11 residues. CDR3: CASTWTIEAFF. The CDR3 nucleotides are TGTGCCAGCACATGGACAATAGAAGCTTTCTTT.